These 22 T cell receptor beta chains originate from one sample sequenced in a study of blood T cell repertoires in COVID-19. Here immunoSEQ multiplex PCR was the method, and the copy in TCRdb shows in-frame clones only, minus some. The data show 240,000 or so clones, with roughly 80% seen just once and around 3.3% held by the top ten. Material for sequencing was peripheral blood. All receptors derive from a woman younger than 30 with acute or convalescent COVID-19.

The chain has TRBV6-5 and TRBJ2-3, with D perhaps matching TRBD2 (6 bases). This CDR3 is 15 amino acids long. The germline V and J ends were trimmed by 6 bases and 1 base, with 14 bases remaining between them. Germline CDR1 reads MNHEY; CDR2 reads SVGAGI. The DNA of the CDR3 is TGTGCCAGCAGATCATCCGGGAGTGGCACAGATACGCAGTATTTT. Amino acids: CASRSSGSGTDTQYF.

This chain joins TRBV7-2 and TRBJ1-2; 11 bases fit TRBD1. Germline assignment: CDR1 SGHTA and CDR2 FQGNSA. V gave up 1 base and J gave up 4 bases; unmatched junction bases: 8. The CDR3 contains 17 residues. The CDR3 DNA is TGTGCCAGCAGCTTAGATCCGGGACAGGGGGGTAGCTATGGCTACACCTTC. Encoded protein: CASSLDPGQGGSYGYTF.

This chain connects TRBV4-3 to TRBJ1-5; 10 nucleotides line up with TRBD1. CDR1 LGHNA and CDR2 YSLEER come from the germline V gene. The length of the CDR3 is 17 residues. The trim removed 3 bases at V and 2 bases at J, leaving 7 bases unmatched. Written as DNA, the CDR3 is TGCGCCAGCAGCCAGGAGACAGGGGGCTTCGGCAATCAGCCCCAGCATTTT. Residues: CASSQETGGFGNQPQHF.

The rearrangement links TRBV7-9 to TRBJ2-4, with 9 bases aligning to TRBD1. This CDR3 has 15 amino acids. The trim removed 5 bases at V and 6 bases at J, leaving 8 bases unmatched. CDR1 and CDR2 from the germline V gene are SEHNR and FQNEAQ (reference sequence). CDR3 residues: CASSPGQGWGNIQYF. DNA for the CDR3: TGTGCCAGCAGCCCCGGACAGGGGTGGGGAAACATTCAGTACTTC.

CDR3 in DNA: TGTGCCAGCCACGAGCGGGCATCGGATCAGCCCCAGCATTTT. This gives the protein CASHERASDQPQHF. This sequence joins TRBV6-5 and TRBJ1-5; D is unclear. V was clipped by 8 bases and J by 5 bases, with 16 bases between them. The CDR3 consists of 14 residues. Germline values: CDR1 MNHEY, CDR2 SVGAGI.

This clone was detected only a few times. The genes are TRBV6-5 and TRBJ1-3; D remains ambiguous. V was pared by 8 bases and J by 7 bases, with 12 bases between. Germline V gene lookup returns CDR1 MNHEY and CDR2 SVGAGI. This CDR3 region has 12 residues. As DNA, the CDR3 is TGTGCCAGCGGGGTGGGAGCGAACACCATATATTTT. It is translated as CASGVGANTIYF.

This rearrangement joins TRBV20-1 to TRBJ2-7; D is uncertain. The CDR3 consists of 11 residues. Germline assignment: CDR1 DFQATT and CDR2 SNEGSKA (reference sequence). Trimming stripped 3 bases from V and 2 bases from J, with 5 bases between. This CDR3 is CSASLTYEQYF. CDR3 DNA: TGCAGTGCTAGTTTAACCTACGAGCAGTACTTC.

The CDR3 DNA follows: TGTGCCAGCAGTTACGGAGGTCAGCTCCAGCCCCAGCATTTT. Residues: CASSYGGQLQPQHF. This chain connects TRBV6-2 or TRBV6-3 to TRBJ1-5; D uncertain. The V end lost 2 bases, the J end lost 7 bases, and 12 bases lay between the germline ends. CDR1 is MNHEY, CDR2 SVGEGT, per germline. The CDR3 has 14 residues.

J is TRBJ2-2 and V is TRBV2; 13 bases agree with TRBD2. Germline CDR1 is SNHLY and CDR2 is FYNNEI. V lost 6 bases to trimming and J lost 4 bases; unmatched junction nucleotides: 8. The CDR3 extends over 17 amino acids. CDR3: CASSRTSGSAITGELFF. Here the CDR3 DNA reads TGTGCCAGCAGCCGGACTAGCGGGAGCGCTATCACCGGGGAGCTGTTTTTT.

J is TRBJ1-1 and V is TRBV19; TRBD1 aligns across 7 bases. This CDR3 region has 13 residues. Trimming removed 6 bases from V and 4 bases from J; junction bases left unmatched: 5. Germline CDR1 is LNHDA and CDR2 is SQIVND (reference sequence). The CDR3 coding sequence is TGTGCCAGTAGGGGACAGTTGGGCACTGAAGCTTTCTTT. As protein: CASRGQLGTEAFF.

This chain connects TRBV14 to TRBJ2-1; 8 bases fit TRBD2. Looked up from germline, CDR1 is SGHDN and CDR2 is FVKESK. The CDR3 totals 15 residues. After removal of 1 base from V and 4 bases from J, the junction contained 3 bases not matched to a gene. CDR3 DNA: TGTGCCAGCAGCCAAGCAGGGACTAGTTACAATGAGCAGTTCTTC. Amino acid sequence: CASSQAGTSYNEQFF.

The table lists this clone with a count of one. The genes are TRBV7-9 and TRBJ2-1; D may be TRBD2 (6 bases). Trimming took 0 bases from V and 12 from J, leaving 12 bases between them. There are 13 residues in the CDR3. Germline-derived CDR1 and CDR2 are SEHNR and FQNEAQ (reference sequence). CDR3 sequence: CASSLAPGEGQFF. The CDR3 nucleotides read TGTGCCAGCAGCTTAGCCCCGGGAGAGGGGCAGTTCTTC. The variable domain in full, with the rest retrieved from reference TRBV7-9 and TRBJ2-1, is DTGVSQNPRHKITKRGQNVTFRCDPISEHNRLYWYRQTLGQGPEFLTYFQNEAQLEKSRLLSDRFSAERPKGSFSTLEIQRTEQGDSAMYLCASSLAPGEGQFFGPGTRLTVL.

V usage is TRBV21-1 and J usage is TRBJ2-7; the tabulated D call, TRBD1, remains unverified against the DNA. TRBV21-1 is a listed pseudogene. The CDR3 contains 15 residues. In nucleotides, the CDR3 is TGTGCCAGCAGGACAGGGTTTTTGTCGTTCTACGAGCAGTACTTC. Protein product: CASRTGFLSFYEQYF.

This rearrangement joins TRBV5-5 to TRBJ1-1; D not resolved. CDR3 length equals 13 residues. CDR1 and CDR2 (germline): SGHKS, YYEKEE (reference sequence). Trimming pared 0 bases from V and 5 bases from J, leaving 8 bases between. The CDR3 sequence: CASSLDPGTEAFF. The CDR3 nucleotides are TGTGCCAGCAGCTTGGACCCGGGAACTGAAGCTTTCTTT.

The chain joins TRBV2 to TRBJ2-2, with D possibly matching TRBD2 (6 bases). Trimming took off 3 bases at V and 1 base at J, with 12 bases between the two ends. The germline V gene encodes CDR1 SNHLY and CDR2 FYNNEI. CDR3 length: 16 residues. CDR3 sequence reads: CASSDLIAVNTGELFF. Written as DNA, the CDR3 is TGTGCCAGCAGTGATTTGATAGCGGTGAACACCGGGGAGCTGTTTTTT. Combining the CDR3 with reference TRBV2 and TRBJ2-2 gives the whole variable domain EPEVTQTPSHQVTQMGQEVILRCVPISNHLYFYWYRQILGQKVEFLVSFYNNEISEKSEIFDDQFSVERPDGSNFTLKIRSTKLEDSAMYFCASSDLIAVNTGELFFGEGSRLTVL.

The genes are TRBV7-3 and TRBJ1-5, with TRBD1 matching 8 bases. This CDR3 is built from 16 residues. V lost 3 bases to trimming and J lost 0 bases; unmatched junction nucleotides: 4. Germline lookup yields CDR1 SGHTA and CDR2 FQGTGA. The DNA for the CDR3 is TGTGCCAGCAGCTTTCAGGGGGCAGTTAGCAATCAGCCCCAGCATTTT. This encodes CASSFQGAVSNQPQHF.

The rearrangement links TRBV2 to TRBJ2-2; D ambiguous. There are 16 residues in the CDR3. V gave up 1 base and J gave up 5 bases, with 14 bases separating them. From germline, CDR1 is SNHLY and CDR2 FYNNEI. Written as DNA, the CDR3 is TGTGCCAGCAGTGAAGGGGCGCAGTTTTTGACCGGGGAGCTGTTTTTT. This codes for CASSEGAQFLTGELFF.

The gene calls are TRBV4-2 and TRBJ2-7, with D possibly TRBD2 on 5 matching bases. The CDR3 extends over 14 amino acids. Germline CDR1 reads LGHNA; CDR2 reads YNFKEQ. V lost 3 bases and J 5 bases, leaving 14 bases between the germline ends. The CDR3: CASSHDGNRNEQYF. In DNA, the CDR3 is TGTGCCAGCAGCCATGACGGGAACCGGAACGAGCAGTACTTC.

The chain combines TRBV2 with TRBJ1-5; weak D call: TRBD1 (6 bases). V lost 6 bases and J lost 0, with 18 bases in between. Per germline, CDR1 SNHLY and CDR2 FYNNEI. The CDR3 loop spans 17 amino acids. CDR3 in DNA: TGTGCCAGCAGGAGGGACACGACGCAAAATAGCAATCAGCCCCAGCATTTT. It codes for CASRRDTTQNSNQPQHF.

V gene TRBV6-2 or TRBV6-3 combines with J gene TRBJ2-2; D perhaps matches TRBD2 (5 bases). Trimming stripped 0 bases from V and 3 bases from J, with 11 bases between. This CDR3 comprises 16 residues. Germline V gene data show CDR1 as MNHEY and CDR2 as SVGEGT. CDR3 nucleotide sequence: TGTGCCAGCAGTTACTCGGGTCGGGGTGACACCGGGGAGCTGTTTTTT. Its protein is CASSYSGRGDTGELFF.

This clone was recorded only once. The CDR3 sequence: CASSPVETYEQYF. The CDR3 nucleotides are TGTGCCAGCAGTCCGGTCGAGACCTACGAGCAGTACTTC. The chain couples TRBV6-2 or TRBV6-3 to TRBJ2-7; D gene uncertain. The V gene lost 5 bases and the J gene lost 2 bases, with 10 bases spanning the gap. There are 13 residues in the CDR3. Per the germline V gene, CDR1 is MNHEY and CDR2 is SVGEGT.

The V and J genes are TRBV6-6 and TRBJ2-6; D might be TRBD1 (5 bases). V lost 5 bases and J 2 bases, leaving 10 bases between the germline ends. The CDR3 has 15 amino acids. CDR1 and CDR2 from the germline V gene are MNHNY and SVGAGI (reference sequence). CDR3 bases: TGTGCCAGCAGTCCCAGGGAAACTGGGGCCAACGTCCTGACTTTC. Translating it yields CASSPRETGANVLTF.